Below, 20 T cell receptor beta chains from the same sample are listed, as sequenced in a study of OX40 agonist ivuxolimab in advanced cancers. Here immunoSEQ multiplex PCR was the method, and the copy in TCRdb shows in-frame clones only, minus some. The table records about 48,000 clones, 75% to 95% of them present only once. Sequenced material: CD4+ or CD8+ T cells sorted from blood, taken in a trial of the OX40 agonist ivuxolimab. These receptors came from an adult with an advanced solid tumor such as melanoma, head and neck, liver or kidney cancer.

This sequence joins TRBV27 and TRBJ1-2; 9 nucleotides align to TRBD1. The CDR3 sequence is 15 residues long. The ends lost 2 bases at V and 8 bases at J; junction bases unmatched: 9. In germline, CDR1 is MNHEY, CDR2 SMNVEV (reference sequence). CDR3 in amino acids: CASSLTGQGLLGYTF. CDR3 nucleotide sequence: TGTGCCAGCAGTTTAACGGGACAGGGCCTCTTAGGCTACACCTTC.

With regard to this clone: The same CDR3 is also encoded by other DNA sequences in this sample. CDR3 nucleotide sequence: TGTGCCAGCAGCGTAGTAACGGGGACAGATACGCAGTATTTT. As protein: CASSVVTGTDTQYF. The V gene is TRBV9, the J gene TRBJ2-3; a weak D match, TRBD2 (5 bases). The CDR3 extends over 14 amino acids. In germline, CDR1 is SGDLS, CDR2 YYNGEE. Trimming pared 0 bases from V and 3 bases from J, leaving 8 bases between.

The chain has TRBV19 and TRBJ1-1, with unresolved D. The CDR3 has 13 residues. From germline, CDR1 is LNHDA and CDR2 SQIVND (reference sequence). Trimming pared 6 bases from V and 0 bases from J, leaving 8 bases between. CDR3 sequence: CASRFLMNTEAFF. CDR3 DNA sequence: TGTGCCAGTAGATTCCTTATGAACACTGAAGCTTTCTTT.

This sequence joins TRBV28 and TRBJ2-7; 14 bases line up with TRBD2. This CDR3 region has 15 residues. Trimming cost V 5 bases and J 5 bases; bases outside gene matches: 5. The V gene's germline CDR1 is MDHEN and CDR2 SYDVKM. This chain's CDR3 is CASSAGTSGSDEQYF. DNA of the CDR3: TGTGCCAGCAGTGCCGGGACTAGCGGGAGTGACGAGCAGTACTTC.

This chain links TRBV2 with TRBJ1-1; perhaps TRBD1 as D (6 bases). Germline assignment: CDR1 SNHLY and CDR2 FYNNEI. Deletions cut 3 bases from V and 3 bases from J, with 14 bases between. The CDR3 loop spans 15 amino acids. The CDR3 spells CASSESWGTYTEAFF. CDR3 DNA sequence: TGTGCCAGCAGTGAGAGTTGGGGGACATACACTGAAGCTTTCTTT.

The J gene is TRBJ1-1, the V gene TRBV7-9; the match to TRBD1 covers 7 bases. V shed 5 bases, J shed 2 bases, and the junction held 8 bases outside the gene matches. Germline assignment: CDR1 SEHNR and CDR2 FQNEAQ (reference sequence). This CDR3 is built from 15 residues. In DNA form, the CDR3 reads TGTGCCAGCAGCCTCGTACAGGGGAGCAACACTGAAGCTTTCTTT. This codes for CASSLVQGSNTEAFF.

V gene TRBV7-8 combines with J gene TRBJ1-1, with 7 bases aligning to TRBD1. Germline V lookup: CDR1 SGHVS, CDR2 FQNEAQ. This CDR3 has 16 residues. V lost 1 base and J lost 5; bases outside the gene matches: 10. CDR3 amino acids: CASSLERVQGGTEAFF. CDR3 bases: TGTGCCAGCAGCTTAGAGCGGGTTCAGGGGGGAACTGAAGCTTTCTTT.

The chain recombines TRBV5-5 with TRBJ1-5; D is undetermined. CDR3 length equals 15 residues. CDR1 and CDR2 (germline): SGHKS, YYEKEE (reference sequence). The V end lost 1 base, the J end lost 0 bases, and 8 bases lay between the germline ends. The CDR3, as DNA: TGTGCCAGCAGCTTGTGGGCCCATAGCAATCAGCCCCAGCATTTT. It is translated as CASSLWAHSNQPQHF.

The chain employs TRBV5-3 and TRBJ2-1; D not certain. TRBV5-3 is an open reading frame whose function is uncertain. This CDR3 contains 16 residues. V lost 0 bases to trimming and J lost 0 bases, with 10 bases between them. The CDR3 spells CARSLDGVSSYNEQFF. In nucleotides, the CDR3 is TGTGCCAGAAGCTTGGATGGGGTGAGCTCCTACAATGAGCAGTTCTTC.

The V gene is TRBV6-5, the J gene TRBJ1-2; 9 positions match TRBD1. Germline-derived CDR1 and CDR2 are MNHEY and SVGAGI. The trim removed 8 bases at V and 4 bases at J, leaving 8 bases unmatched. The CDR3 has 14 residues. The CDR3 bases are TGTGCCAGCTCAAATACAGGGGGCCCCTATGGCTACACCTTC. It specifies CASSNTGGPYGYTF.

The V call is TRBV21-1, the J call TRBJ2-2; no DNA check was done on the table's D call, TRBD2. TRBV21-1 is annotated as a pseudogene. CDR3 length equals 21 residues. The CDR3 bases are TGTGCCAGCAGCAAAGCGCTTTTGGAGGCTTTCGTACCGTCTCTCACCGGGGAGCTGTTTTTT. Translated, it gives CASSKALLEAFVPSLTGELFF.

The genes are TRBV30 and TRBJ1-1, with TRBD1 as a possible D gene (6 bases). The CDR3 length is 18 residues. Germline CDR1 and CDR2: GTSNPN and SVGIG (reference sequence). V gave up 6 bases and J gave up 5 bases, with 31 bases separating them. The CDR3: CACRLANQLRGAGTEAFF. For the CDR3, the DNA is TGTGCCTGCCGCCTAGCTAATCAGCTTAGGGGGGCCGGGACTGAAGCTTTCTTT.

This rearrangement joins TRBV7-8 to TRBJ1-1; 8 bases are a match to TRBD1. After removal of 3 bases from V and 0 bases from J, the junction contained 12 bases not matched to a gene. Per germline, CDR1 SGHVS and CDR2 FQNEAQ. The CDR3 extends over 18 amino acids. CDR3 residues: CASSLDGTGRDMNTEAFF. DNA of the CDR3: TGTGCCAGCAGCTTGGACGGGACAGGAAGAGACATGAACACTGAAGCTTTCTTT.

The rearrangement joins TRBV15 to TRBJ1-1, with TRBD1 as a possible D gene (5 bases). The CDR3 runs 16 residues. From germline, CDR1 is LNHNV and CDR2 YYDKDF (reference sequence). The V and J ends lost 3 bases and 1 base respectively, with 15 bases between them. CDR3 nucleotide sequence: TGTGCCACCAGCAGCATCCAAGGGGAGGCGAACACTGAAGCTTTCTTT. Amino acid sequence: CATSSIQGEANTEAFF.

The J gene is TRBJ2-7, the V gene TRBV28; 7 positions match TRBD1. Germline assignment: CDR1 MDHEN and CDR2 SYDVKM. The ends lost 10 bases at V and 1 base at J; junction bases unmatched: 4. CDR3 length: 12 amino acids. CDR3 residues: CATLQGSYEQYF. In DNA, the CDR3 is TGTGCCACCCTACAGGGGTCCTACGAGCAGTACTTC.

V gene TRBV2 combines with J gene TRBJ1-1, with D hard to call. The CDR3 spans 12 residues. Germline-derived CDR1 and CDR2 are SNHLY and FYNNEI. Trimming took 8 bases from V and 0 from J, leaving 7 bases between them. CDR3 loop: CASVTMNTEAFF. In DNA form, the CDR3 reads TGTGCCAGCGTCACTATGAACACTGAAGCTTTCTTT.

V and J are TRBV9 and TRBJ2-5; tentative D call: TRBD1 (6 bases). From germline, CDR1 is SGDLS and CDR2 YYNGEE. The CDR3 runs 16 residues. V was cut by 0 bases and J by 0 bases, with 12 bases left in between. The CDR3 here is CASSVGRTAYQETQYF. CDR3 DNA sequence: TGTGCCAGCAGCGTAGGGCGGACAGCGTACCAAGAGACCCAGTACTTC.

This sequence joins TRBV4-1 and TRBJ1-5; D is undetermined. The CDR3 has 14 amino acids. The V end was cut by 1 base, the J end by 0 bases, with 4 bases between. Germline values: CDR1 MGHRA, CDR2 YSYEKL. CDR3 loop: CASSQVYSNQPQHF. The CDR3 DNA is TGCGCCAGCAGCCAAGTATATAGCAATCAGCCCCAGCATTTT.

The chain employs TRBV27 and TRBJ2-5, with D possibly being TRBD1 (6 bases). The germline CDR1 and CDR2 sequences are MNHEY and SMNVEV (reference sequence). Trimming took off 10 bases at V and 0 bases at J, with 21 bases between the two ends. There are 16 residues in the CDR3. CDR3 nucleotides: TGTGCCATCTACCCCACGGACAGACCCCACCAAGAGACCCAGTACTTC. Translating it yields CAIYPTDRPHQETQYF.

The CDR3 is CASSQLAGSTDTQYF. The CDR3 DNA is TGCGCCAGCAGCCAGCTAGCGGGGAGCACAGATACGCAGTATTTT. The chain uses TRBV4-1 and TRBJ2-3; 9 bases match TRBD2. CDR1 is MGHRA and CDR2 is YSYEKL in the germline V gene. The junction had 1 base not matched to a gene; V was cut back by 3 bases and J by 0 bases. CDR3 length: 15 amino acids.